Given below is one T cell receptor beta chain in context. Its target is not known. Only in-frame clones appear in the TCRdb table, and some are missing; sequencing was by immunoSEQ multiplex PCR. The data contain nearly 30,000 clones, roughly four fifths of them singletons. The sample is drawn from a study of vaccination effects on CD4 cells after COVID-19. The CDR3 is made up of 16 amino acids. Germline CDR1 KGHSH, CDR2 LQKENI. Trimming took off 2 bases at V and 2 bases at J, with 14 bases between the two ends. Expansion with viral peptide pools was applied to antigen-specific CD4+ T cells by the ViraFEST assay prior to sequencing. Culture proceeded for 10 days, and CD4+ T cells were then isolated. The participants, recipients of two vaccine doses, got either BNT162b2 or mRNA-1273. Study results and caveats: Marked clonal contraction of infection- and vaccine-induced clones was seen late after vaccination.

This clonotype was sampled from a human donor who received a COVID-19 vaccine. The J gene is TRBJ2-3, the V gene TRBV18, with TRBD2 as a possible D gene (6 bases). The sample here was CD4+ T cells from PBMCs cultured with HCoV-229E spike peptides, taken after COVID-19 vaccination. The CDR3 loop is CASSPVAGPITDTQYF. The CDR3 region has the DNA TGTGCCAGCTCACCAGTTGCGGGACCTATCACAGATACGCAGTATTTT.